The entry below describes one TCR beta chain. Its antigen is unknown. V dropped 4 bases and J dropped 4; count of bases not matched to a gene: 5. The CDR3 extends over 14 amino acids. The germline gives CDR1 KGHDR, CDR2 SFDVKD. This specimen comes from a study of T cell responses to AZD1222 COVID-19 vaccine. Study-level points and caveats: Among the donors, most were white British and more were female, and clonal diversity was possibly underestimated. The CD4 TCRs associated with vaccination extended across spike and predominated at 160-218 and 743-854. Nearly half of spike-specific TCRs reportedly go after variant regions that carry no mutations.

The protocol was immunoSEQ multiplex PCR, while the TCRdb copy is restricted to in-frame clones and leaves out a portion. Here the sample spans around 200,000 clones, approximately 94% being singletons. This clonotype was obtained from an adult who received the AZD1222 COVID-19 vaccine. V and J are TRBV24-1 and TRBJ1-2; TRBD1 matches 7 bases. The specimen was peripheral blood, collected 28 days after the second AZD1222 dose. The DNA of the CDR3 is TGTGCCACCAGTGACTCGGGACAGAGCTATGGCTACACCTTC. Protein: CATSDSGQSYGYTF.